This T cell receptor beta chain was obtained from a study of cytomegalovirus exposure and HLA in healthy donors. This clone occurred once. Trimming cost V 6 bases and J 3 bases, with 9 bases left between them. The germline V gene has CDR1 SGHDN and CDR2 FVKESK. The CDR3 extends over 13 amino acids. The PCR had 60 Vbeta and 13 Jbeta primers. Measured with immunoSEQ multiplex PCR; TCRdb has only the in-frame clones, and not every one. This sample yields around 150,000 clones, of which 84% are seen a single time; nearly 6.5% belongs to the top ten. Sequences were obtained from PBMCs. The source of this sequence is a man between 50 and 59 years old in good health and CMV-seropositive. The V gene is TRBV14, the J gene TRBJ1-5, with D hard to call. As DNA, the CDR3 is TGTGCCAGCAGTGTCGGGATCAATCAGCCCCAGCATTTT. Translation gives CASSVGINQPQHF.